These 11 T cell receptor beta chains share one sample of origin, sequenced in a study of blood T cell repertoires in COVID-19. Assay used: immunoSEQ multiplex PCR; TCRdb lists only in-frame clones, some missing. The repertoire holds 90,000 to 110,000 clones, with around 74% as singletons. The sequenced material came from peripheral blood. These receptors all come from an older woman with acute or convalescent COVID-19.

V usage is TRBV11-2 and J usage is TRBJ1-2, with 9 positions matching TRBD1. J gave up 2 bases and V 3 bases, and 1 base lay outside the gene matches. This CDR3 has 14 residues. Germline CDR1 reads SGHAT; CDR2 reads FQNNGV. CDR3: CASSFTGGNYGYTF. DNA of the CDR3: TGTGCCAGCAGCTTCACAGGGGGCAACTATGGCTACACCTTC. Full variable domain (rest looked up from reference TRBV11-2 and TRBJ1-2): EAGVAQSPRYKIIEKRQSVAFWCNPISGHATLYWYQQILGQGPKLLIQFQNNGVVDDSQLPKDRFSAERLKGVDSTLKIQPAKLEDSAVYLCASSFTGGNYGYTFGSGTRLTVV.

This chain connects TRBV30 to TRBJ1-5; tentative D call: TRBD1 (5 bases). The V and J ends lost 2 bases and 1 base respectively, with 12 bases between them. Germline CDR1 is GTSNPN and CDR2 is SVGIG (reference sequence). This CDR3 spans 15 amino acids. The CDR3 region is CAWSSQGTSNQPQHF. DNA of the CDR3: TGTGCCTGGAGTAGTCAGGGAACCAGCAATCAGCCCCAGCATTTT.

Only a few counts were recorded for this clone. This sequence joins TRBV5-1 and TRBJ2-3; D gene ambiguous. V lost 4 bases and J lost 0, with 3 bases in between. CDR3 length equals 12 residues. Germline CDR1 is SGHRS and CDR2 is YFSETQ. In DNA form, the CDR3 reads TGCGCCAGCAGCATAAGCACAGATACGCAGTATTTT. It translates to CASSISTDTQYF.

This clone was seen a handful of times. The chain carries TRBV7-2 and TRBJ2-1, with 9 bases that match TRBD1. Germline lookup yields CDR1 SGHTA and CDR2 FQGNSA. V lost 3 bases, J lost 3 bases, and 0 bases stayed unmatched. CDR3 length: 14 amino acids. CDR3: CASSLGQGYNEQFF. The CDR3 DNA is TGTGCCAGCAGCTTGGGACAGGGCTACAATGAGCAGTTCTTC.

This clone was found a few times. The chain couples TRBV3-1 (or the pseudogene TRBV3-2) to TRBJ2-1; the match to TRBD1 covers 8 bases. Germline V lookup: CDR1 LGHDT, CDR2 YNNKEL (reference sequence). Trimming removed 0 bases from V and 4 bases from J; junction bases left unmatched: 5. CDR3 size: 16 residues. The CDR3 DNA sequence: TGTGCCAGCAGCCAAGATCGACAGGGGATGTACAATGAGCAGTTCTTC. Translating it yields CASSQDRQGMYNEQFF.

A note on this clone: A much bigger clone sits one base away, suggesting this may be a read error. The same CDR3 is also encoded by other DNA sequences in this sample. The V call is TRBV5-1, the J call TRBJ2-7; TRBD2 is a possible D gene (6 bases). Germline lookup yields CDR1 SGHRS and CDR2 YFSETQ. The V and J ends lost 10 bases and 7 bases respectively, with 30 bases between them. CDR3 size: 16 residues. CDR3 DNA: TGCGCCTGCTTGAGCCGTCGGGTGGGCCGGGGGTGGGAGCAGTACTTC. This gives the protein CACLSRRVGRGWEQYF.

V and J are TRBV29-1 and TRBJ2-7; D not certain. CDR1 is SQVTM, CDR2 ANQGSEA, per germline. The CDR3 extends over 14 amino acids. V lost 4 bases and J lost 3, with 16 bases in between. The CDR3 coding sequence is TGCAGCGTTGGGTCAGAATCAAATCTCTACGAGCAGTACTTC. Translated, it gives CSVGSESNLYEQYF.

This chain links TRBV28 with TRBJ1-2; tentative D call: TRBD1 (5 bases). Germline assignment: CDR1 MDHEN and CDR2 SYDVKM. This CDR3 spans 14 amino acids. With 3 bases removed from V and 3 bases from J, the gap between germline ends came to 11 bases. CDR3 coding DNA: TGTGCCAGCAGTTTGGGGGTAGCGGACTATGGCTACACCTTC. This translates into CASSLGVADYGYTF.

This clone has a count of ten or more. The rearrangement links TRBV10-2 to TRBJ1-5, with D perhaps matching TRBD1 (6 bases). V lost 10 bases and J lost 4, with 14 bases in between. This CDR3 spans 13 amino acids. Germline lookup yields CDR1 WSHSY and CDR2 SAAADI. The CDR3 reads CATSTGTNQPQHF. DNA for the CDR3: TGCGCCACTTCTACAGGGACGAATCAGCCCCAGCATTTT.

This sequence joins TRBV6-5 and TRBJ1-3; weak D call: TRBD1 (5 bases). Germline V lookup: CDR1 MNHEY, CDR2 SVGAGI. V was pared by 0 bases and J by 2 bases, with 11 bases between. The CDR3 sequence is 16 residues long. CDR3 amino acids: CASSYSGGTTGNTIYF. DNA of the CDR3: TGTGCCAGCAGTTACTCGGGGGGAACTACTGGAAACACCATATATTTT.

V and J are TRBV28 and TRBJ2-7; 9 bases line up with TRBD1. Per germline, CDR1 MDHEN and CDR2 SYDVKM. V was clipped by 7 bases and J by 0 bases; unmatched bases: 7. The CDR3 runs 15 residues. CDR3 in amino acids: CASTEGTGSSYEQYF. The CDR3 DNA sequence: TGTGCCAGCACTGAAGGGACAGGGTCCTCCTACGAGCAGTACTTC.